This paragraph reports one T cell receptor (beta chain). The data originate from a study of CD8 T cells in Susac syndrome. The germline V gene has CDR1 SGHAT and CDR2 FQNNGV. V gave up 7 bases and J gave up 2 bases; unmatched junction bases: 5. CDR3 length: 15 amino acids. After extraction with the RNeasy kit, about 0.5 to 1 ug of the RNA was reverse transcribed using random hexamers. Multiplex PCR with immunoSEQ amplified the TCR beta CDR3 across 54 Vbeta and 13 Jbeta. TCRdb re-called the immunoSEQ multiplex PCR reads through MiXCR, storing one row per CDR3 protein. The sample holds about 190,000 distinct CDR3 sequences, 85% to 95% seen once. From blood CD8+ and CD4+ T cells, the TCR beta chain was sequenced. Negative isolation yielded CD4+ and CD8+ T cells, and FACS enriched TEMRA cells.

The genes are TRBV11-2 and TRBJ2-3, with 11 bases aligning to TRBD2. The TCR was taken from a human donor in good health. The sequenced material came from CD4+ T cells from PBMCs. For the CDR3, the DNA is TGTGCCAGCAAGATACTAGCGGGGGACACAGATACGCAGTATTTT. Translation: CASKILAGDTDTQYF.